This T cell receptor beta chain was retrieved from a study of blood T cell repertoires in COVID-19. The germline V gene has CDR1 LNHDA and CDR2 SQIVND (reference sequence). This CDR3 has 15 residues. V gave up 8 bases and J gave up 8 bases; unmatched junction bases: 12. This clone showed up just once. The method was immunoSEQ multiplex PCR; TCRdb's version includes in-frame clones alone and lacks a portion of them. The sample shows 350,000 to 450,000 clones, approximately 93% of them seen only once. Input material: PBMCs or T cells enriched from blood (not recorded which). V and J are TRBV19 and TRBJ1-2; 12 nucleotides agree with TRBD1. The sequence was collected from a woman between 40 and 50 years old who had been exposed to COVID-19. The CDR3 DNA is TGTGCCAGTCGGTCGGGACAGGGGGCCGTAGGCGGCTACACCTTC. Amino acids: CASRSGQGAVGGYTF.